This entry describes one T cell receptor (beta chain). The antigen is not known. Germline V gene lookup returns CDR1 MDHEN and CDR2 SYDVKM. The CDR3 sequence is 15 residues long. V lost 3 bases, J lost 5 bases, and 7 bases stayed unmatched. The data were taken from a study of cytomegalovirus exposure and HLA in healthy donors. Study-wide points: A later analysis linked a missense variant in DCLRE1C to the trimming of TCR beta V and J genes. Researchers had no immune exposure information except CMV serostatus available. Most TCR sequences proved rare, with some public TCRs found in many donors.

Among the donors, all were healthy bone marrow donors. Both 60 Vbeta primers and 13 Jbeta primers went into the PCR. TCRdb's copy holds only in-frame clones and misses some; the assay was immunoSEQ multiplex PCR. Of around 150,000 clones listed, about four fifths are singletons. This rearrangement joins TRBV28 to TRBJ2-7; 10 bases align to TRBD2. Specimen: PBMCs. The origin of this receptor is a man younger than 40 in good health and CMV-seronegative. The CDR3 sequence is CASSFASGRTHEQYF. CDR3 nucleotide sequence: TGTGCCAGCAGTTTTGCTAGCGGGAGAACCCACGAGCAGTACTTC. The full variable domain, rest sourced from reference TRBV28 and TRBJ2-7, is DVKVTQSSRYLVKRTGEKVFLECVQDMDHENMFWYRQDPGLGLRLIYFSYDVKMKEKGDIPEGYSVSREKKERFSLILESASTNQTSMYLCASSFASGRTHEQYFGPGTRLTVT.